A selection of T cell receptor beta chains follows, all from one sample in a study of identical twins. MiXCR was run by TCRdb on the 5' RACE reads, yielding one entry per CDR3 protein. There are some 600,000 distinct CDR3 sequences in the sample; about 7.1% occur only once, and 1.5% to 2% lies in the top ten. The same sample was also used in a study of yellow fever vaccine responses in identical twins.

The sample was PBMCs. The receptors originated from a woman under 30 in good health. Both conserved end residues are part of each CDR3. A D gene is named only where the DNA matches it firmly. A clone size is listed for some rows: how often the clone was seen (once, few, many), or a class if it is expanded.

d_gene	v_gene	j_gene	abundance	CDR3aa	CDR3nt
TRBD2	TRBV6-5	TRBJ2-7	few	CASSYSGLAGVREQYF	TGTGCCAGCAGTTATTCCGGACTAGCGGGAGTAAGGGAGCAGTACTTC
-	TRBV4-1	TRBJ2-4	many	CASSQSDSPKNIQYF	TGCGCCAGCAGCCAGTCGGACAGCCCCAAAAACATTCAGTACTTC
-	TRBV4-2	TRBJ2-1	many	CASSPNDGGGNEQFF	TGTGCCAGCAGCCCGAACGACGGGGGTGGCAATGAGCAGTTCTTC
-	TRBV14	TRBJ2-4	few	CASSHPQGTIQYF	TGTGCCAGCAGCCACCCCCAGGGGACCATTCAGTACTTC
-	TRBV7-2	TRBJ2-2	few	CASSPRRAGAPHGELFF	TGTGCCAGCAGCCCCCGCCGGGCGGGGGCCCCACACGGGGAGCTGTTTTTT
-	TRBV15	TRBJ2-5	few	CATSREGWETQYF	TGTGCCACCAGCAGAGAGGGTTGGGAGACCCAGTACTTC
TRBD1	TRBV2	TRBJ2-1	once	CASSGSLTGNEQFF	TGTGCCAGCAGTGGATCCTTGACAGGGAATGAGCAGTTCTTC
-	TRBV12-3/TRBV12-4	TRBJ2-3	few	CASKPSRLSTDTQYF	TGTGCCAGCAAACCGTCCAGGCTCTCCACAGATACGCAGTATTTT
-	TRBV3-1	TRBJ1-2	many	CASSPLDSIAYGYTF	TGTGCCAGCAGCCCCCTAGATAGCATCGCCTATGGCTACACCTTC
-	TRBV3-1	TRBJ1-1	few	CASSQAAGRMNTEAFF	TGTGCCAGCAGCCAAGCCGCGGGCAGAATGAACACTGAAGCTTTCTTT
-	TRBV7-9	TRBJ2-2	-	CAIGSGGTGELFF	TGTGCCATCGGCTCTGGGGGCACCGGGGAGCTGTTTTTT
-	TRBV5-1	TRBJ1-2	many	CASSRDSDYGYTF	TGCGCCAGCAGCCGTGACAGCGACTATGGCTACACCTTC
TRBD2	TRBV28	TRBJ2-2	many	CASSPFAGGGTGELFF	TGTGCCAGCAGTCCCTTTGCGGGGGGCGGCACCGGGGAGCTGTTTTTT
TRBD1	TRBV9	TRBJ1-1	many	CASSGGGRAEAFF	TGTGCCAGCAGCGGAGGGGGCCGCGCTGAAGCTTTCTTT
-	TRBV3-1	TRBJ2-5	many	CASSQGGGETQYF	TGCGCCAGCAGCCAGGGGGGGGGAGAGACCCAGTACTTC
TRBD1	TRBV2	TRBJ2-3	-	CASSAMTGWADTQYF	TGTGCCAGCAGTGCGATGACAGGGTGGGCAGATACGCAGTATTTT
TRBD2	TRBV11-2	TRBJ2-1	few	CASRRGERENINEQFF	TGTGCCAGCAGACGGGGGGAGCGGGAGAATATAAATGAGCAGTTCTTC
-	TRBV12-3/TRBV12-4	TRBJ2-7	few	CASSLSGRVYEQYF	TGTGCCAGCAGTTTATCGGGAAGGGTGTACGAGCAGTACTTC
TRBD2	TRBV7-6	TRBJ2-1	-	CASSLGERVAGGPSYNEQFF	TGTGCCAGCAGCTTAGGGGAGAGGGTTGCGGGGGGACCCTCCTACAATGAGCAGTTCTTC
TRBD1	TRBV25-1	TRBJ2-7	-	CASSDMTGRRDF	TGTGCCAGCAGTGATATGACAGGGAGAAGGGACTTC
TRBD2	TRBV27	TRBJ2-3	few	CASSARTSGIDTQYF	TGTGCCAGCAGTGCGAGGACTAGCGGGATAGATACGCAGTATTTT
TRBD2	TRBV12-3/TRBV12-4	TRBJ2-5	few	CASRKRWQIAGQQETQYF	TGTGCCAGCAGGAAAAGGTGGCAGATAGCGGGACAACAAGAGACCCAGTACTTC
TRBD1	TRBV29-1	TRBJ1-2	few	CSVERGGRGYTF	TGCAGCGTTGAGAGAGGGGGCCGAGGCTACACCTTC
TRBD1	TRBV6-1	TRBJ1-1	-	CASSALLPGQGKAEAFF	TGTGCCAGCAGTGCCCTACTACCGGGACAGGGAAAGGCTGAAGCTTTCTTT
-	TRBV28	TRBJ2-3	many	CASRASGTDTQYF	TGTGCCAGCAGGGCTAGCGGCACAGATACGCAGTATTTT
-	TRBV6-2/TRBV6-3	TRBJ1-1	many	CASSAGTAGGTEAFF	TGTGCCAGCAGTGCCGGGACGGCCGGAGGGACTGAAGCTTTCTTT
-	TRBV10-1	TRBJ2-1	-	CASSPSALLSNEQFF	TGCGCCAGCAGTCCCTCGGCCCTTCTAAGCAATGAGCAGTTCTTC
TRBD2	TRBV5-1	TRBJ2-7	few	CASSLVSGRFDEQYF	TGCGCCAGCAGCTTGGTCAGCGGGAGGTTTGACGAGCAGTACTTC
-	TRBV10-3	TRBJ1-5	few	CAISREAGNQPQHF	TGTGCCATCAGTAGGGAGGCTGGCAATCAGCCCCAGCATTTT
-	TRBV20-1	TRBJ2-3	-	CSATTRKGSTDTQYF	TGCAGTGCTACTACCCGTAAAGGGTCGACAGATACGCAGTATTTT
-	TRBV15	TRBJ2-3	many	CATSSPPSDTQYF	TGTGCCACCAGCAGTCCTCCGTCCGATACGCAGTATTTT
-	TRBV12-3/TRBV12-4	TRBJ1-2	many	CASRGATYGYTF	TGTGCCAGCAGGGGAGCGACCTATGGCTACACCTTC
-	TRBV3-1	TRBJ1-4	-	CASSQDRQFPGEKLFF	TGTGCCAGCAGCCAAGATCGTCAGTTCCCTGGTGAAAAACTGTTTTTT
-	TRBV21-1	TRBJ2-6	few	CASSKRDRGRNSGANVLTF	TGTGCCAGCAGCAAAAGAGACAGGGGGCGAAACTCTGGGGCCAACGTCCTGACTTTC
-	TRBV12-3/TRBV12-4	TRBJ2-7	-	CASSFRSMDKQYF	TGTGCCAGCAGTTTTAGGAGCATGGACAAGCAGTACTTC
-	TRBV7-8	TRBJ1-6	-	CASSGSGVSPLHF	TGTGCCAGCAGCGGGTCAGGGGTTTCACCCCTCCACTTT
TRBD2	TRBV5-1	TRBJ2-5	-	CASSSIDSLSGSEWETQYF	TGCGCCAGCAGCTCGATCGATAGCCTTAGCGGGAGTGAGTGGGAGACCCAGTACTTC
TRBD1	TRBV20-1	TRBJ1-4	-	CSARERDRGDEKLFF	TGCAGTGCTAGGGAGCGGGACAGAGGCGATGAAAAACTGTTTTTT
-	TRBV29-1	TRBJ2-5	-	CSAEARGSETQYF	TGCAGCGCCGAAGCGAGGGGCTCGGAGACCCAGTACTTC
-	TRBV29-1	TRBJ2-7	few	CSVERDYEQYF	TGCAGCGTTGAACGCGACTACGAGCAGTACTTC
TRBD1	TRBV10-3	TRBJ2-3	many	CAAGQGAFADTQYF	TGTGCCGCAGGACAGGGGGCGTTTGCAGATACGCAGTATTTT
TRBD1	TRBV10-3	TRBJ2-5	few	CAISELRDSSQETQYF	TGTGCCATCAGTGAGTTAAGGGACAGCTCTCAAGAGACCCAGTACTTC
-	TRBV24-1	TRBJ2-1	few	CATSDRFLAPSNEQFF	TGTGCCACCAGTGATCGTTTCCTAGCTCCCTCCAATGAGCAGTTCTTC
-	TRBV20-1	TRBJ2-1	many	CSARDYNEQFF	TGCAGTGCTAGAGACTACAATGAGCAGTTCTTC
TRBD2	TRBV20-1	TRBJ2-1	-	CSARARPVAGSSPYNEQFF	TGCAGTGCTAGGGCCCGGCCGGTAGCGGGTTCCTCTCCTTACAATGAGCAGTTCTTC
-	TRBV20-1	TRBJ2-7	-	CSARGGRTYEQYF	TGCAGTGCTAGAGGAGGCAGGACCTACGAGCAGTACTTC
-	TRBV10-3	TRBJ2-2	many	CATGDGGGELFF	TGTGCCACCGGGGACGGAGGCGGGGAGCTGTTTTTT
TRBD2	TRBV2	TRBJ2-3	-	CASSEGGREITDTQYF	TGTGCCAGCAGTGAAGGCGGGAGGGAGATCACAGATACGCAGTATTTT
-	TRBV10-3	TRBJ2-1	-	CAISDTLKSSYNEQFF	TGTGCCATCAGTGATACACTAAAAAGCTCCTACAATGAGCAGTTCTTC
-	TRBV4-1	TRBJ1-6	many	CASSQGGVVYNSPLHF	TGCGCCAGCAGCCAAGGGGGGGTAGTCTATAATTCACCCCTCCACTTT
-	TRBV7-9	TRBJ2-2	-	CASSTPGSTNTGELFF	TGTGCCAGCAGCACACCGGGGAGTACGAACACCGGGGAGCTGTTTTTT
TRBD1	TRBV3-1	TRBJ2-1	few	CASSPGTGVEYEQFF	TGTGCCAGCAGCCCCGGGACAGGGGTGGAATATGAGCAGTTCTTC
TRBD1	TRBV5-1	TRBJ2-2	many	CASSSYRGVNTGELFF	TGCGCCAGCAGCTCATACAGGGGTGTGAACACCGGGGAGCTGTTTTTT
TRBD1	TRBV15	TRBJ2-1	-	CATSSSLARGRTMPYNEQFF	TGTGCCACCAGCTCAAGTCTTGCCAGGGGGCGGACGATGCCCTACAATGAGCAGTTCTTC
-	TRBV6-1	TRBJ1-4	-	CASRRAGEGEKLFF	TGTGCCAGCCGTAGGGCAGGTGAAGGCGAAAAACTGTTTTTT
TRBD1	TRBV5-1	TRBJ2-3	-	CASRTTGGASTDTQYF	TGCGCCAGCAGAACGACAGGGGGCGCGAGCACAGATACGCAGTATTTT
-	TRBV5-5	TRBJ2-4	many	CASSTNRVNIQYF	TGTGCCAGCAGCACGAACAGGGTAAACATTCAGTACTTC
-	TRBV5-1	TRBJ2-2	few	CASCAARAGTGELFF	TGCGCCAGCTGTGCTGCTAGGGCGGGCACCGGGGAGCTGTTTTTT
TRBD1	TRBV10-3	TRBJ2-3	many	CAISRQGAGDTQYF	TGTGCCATCAGTCGACAGGGGGCCGGAGATACGCAGTATTTT
-	TRBV7-9	TRBJ2-2	few	CASSLDFSGELFF	TGTGCCAGCAGCTTAGACTTTTCCGGGGAGCTGTTTTTT